This T cell receptor beta chain was profiled in a study of metastatic and nonmetastatic thyroid tumors. Overall study: For malignant and benign thyroid patients, tumor or nodule tissue and blood were the sources whose repertoires were compared.

Using MiXCR, TCRdb re-called clones from the PCR reads. Counted here are about 35,000 clones, 17% occurring once; the ten biggest clones make up roughly 5.6%. Trimming took 2 bases from V and 3 from J, leaving 5 bases between them. Germline lookup yields CDR1 MNHEY and CDR2 SVGEGT. The CDR3 is 13 amino acids. The table lists this clone with a few counts. No patient had received any treatment before thyroid surgery. Sequencing was done on a sample of blood. The clonotype comes from a male donor with papillary thyroid cancer or a benign thyroid nodule (not recorded which). Some clones in this sample may be carry-over from other donors' samples. The gene calls are TRBV6-2 or TRBV6-3 and TRBJ1-5; D is ambiguous. The DNA for the CDR3 is TGTGCCAGCAGTTACAGGGACAATCAGCCCCAGCATTTT. Its protein product is CASSYRDNQPQHF.